This T cell receptor beta chain was captured in a study of identical twins. Broader study findings: For monozygotic twins, models underestimated out-of-frame TCR alpha sharing.

This clonotype was detected a few times. The target antigen is unknown. Germline V CDR1 and CDR2: LNHNV, YYDKDF (reference sequence). Trimming took 1 base from V and 4 from J, leaving 15 bases between them. CDR3 length equals 16 residues. Each CDR3 protein is one row after TCRdb ran MiXCR on the 5' RACE reads. The data contain about 790,000 distinct CDR3 sequences, about 18% of them singletons. The same data also contributed to another study, on T cells expressing NK-cell markers. According to that study: Uncertainty persisted over the HCMV specificity of expanded NKG2C+ T cell clones.

This sequence joins TRBV15 and TRBJ2-3; tentatively, D is TRBD1 or TRBD2 (5 bases each). This clonotype was sampled from a woman younger than 35 in good health. The sequenced material came from PBMCs. CDR3 nucleotides: TGTGCCACCAGCAGAGTCAGCCAGGGACGCGCAGATACGCAGTATTTT. Translating gives CATSRVSQGRADTQYF.